Listed below are T cell receptor beta chains from one sample, sequenced in a study of T cells in Graves' hyperthyroidism and ophthalmopathy. TCRdb reprocessed the multiplex PCR reads with MiXCR, giving one entry per CDR3 protein. The sample has over 450,000 distinct CDR3 sequences, around 15% seen once. Material for sequencing was blood. These receptors came from a woman aged 18 to 35 with Graves' hyperthyroidism. CDR3s include the opening cysteine and the closing phenylalanine or tryptophan. Each record gives: CDR3 DNA, CDR3 protein, clone size, J gene, V gene, D gene. D genes are given only for firm matches. Rows may omit the clone size; those that give it use once, few, many or a size class.

CDR3nt: TGTGCCAGCAGTGTTGGGGGACTAGCGGGAGGGGGCACAGATACGCAGTATTTT; CDR3aa: CASSVGGLAGGGTDTQYF; abundance: -; j_gene: TRBJ2-3; v_gene: TRBV6-1; d_gene: TRBD2
CDR3nt: TGTGCCAGCAGGCCGGACAGCGCCACAGATACGCAGTATTTT; CDR3aa: CASRPDSATDTQYF; abundance: many; j_gene: TRBJ2-3; v_gene: TRBV12-3/TRBV12-4; d_gene: -
CDR3nt: TGTGCCAGCAGCTTAGGGGGAGCCCGCTCCTACGAGCAGTACTTC; CDR3aa: CASSLGGARSYEQYF; abundance: -; j_gene: TRBJ2-7; v_gene: TRBV7-6; d_gene: -
CDR3nt: TGTGCCAGCAGCTTAGGATCACAGGGGGCGAGGGGCTACACCTTC; CDR3aa: CASSLGSQGARGYTF; abundance: many; j_gene: TRBJ1-2; v_gene: TRBV7-9; d_gene: TRBD1
CDR3nt: TGTGCCTGGAGTGTCGGTCGGAGCTATGGCTACACCTTC; CDR3aa: CAWSVGRSYGYTF; abundance: many; j_gene: TRBJ1-2; v_gene: TRBV30; d_gene: -
CDR3nt: TGTGCCAGCAGTCCCCAGGGGCAGGGTGGGGGATATAGCAATCAGCCCCAGCATTTT; CDR3aa: CASSPQGQGGGYSNQPQHF; abundance: many; j_gene: TRBJ1-5; v_gene: TRBV6-1; d_gene: -
CDR3nt: TGTGCCAGTAGTACTATAGCGGGAGGGTACAATGAGCAGTTCTTC; CDR3aa: CASSTIAGGYNEQFF; abundance: -; j_gene: TRBJ2-1; v_gene: TRBV19; d_gene: TRBD2
CDR3nt: TGCGCCAGCAGCCAGATAGGACTAGTTAATGAGCAGTTCTTC; CDR3aa: CASSQIGLVNEQFF; abundance: few; j_gene: TRBJ2-1; v_gene: TRBV4-1; d_gene: TRBD2
CDR3nt: TGTGCCAGTAGTAGGACAGTCTTACAGAACACTGAAGCTTTCTTT; CDR3aa: CASSRTVLQNTEAFF; abundance: many; j_gene: TRBJ1-1; v_gene: TRBV19; d_gene: -
CDR3nt: TGTGCCAGCAGTGACACACGGGCCTACGAGCAGTACTTC; CDR3aa: CASSDTRAYEQYF; abundance: many; j_gene: TRBJ2-7; v_gene: TRBV7-9; d_gene: -
CDR3nt: TGTGCCAGCTCACCAAGGGACAGGCCTAACAATGAGCAGTTCTTC; CDR3aa: CASSPRDRPNNEQFF; abundance: many; j_gene: TRBJ2-1; v_gene: TRBV18; d_gene: TRBD1
CDR3nt: TGTGCCATCAGTTTTGTTTGGGGGGAGACCCAGTACTTC; CDR3aa: CAISFVWGETQYF; abundance: many; j_gene: TRBJ2-5; v_gene: TRBV10-3; d_gene: -
CDR3nt: TGCGCCAGCAGCGTACAGGGGGATTACACTGAAGCTTTCTTT; CDR3aa: CASSVQGDYTEAFF; abundance: few; j_gene: TRBJ1-1; v_gene: TRBV5-1; d_gene: TRBD1
CDR3nt: TGTGCCAGCAGCAACGGGTTGCACTATGGCTACACCTTC; CDR3aa: CASSNGLHYGYTF; abundance: -; j_gene: TRBJ1-2; v_gene: TRBV6-2/TRBV6-3; d_gene: -
CDR3nt: TGTGCCTGGAGTCTAACAGGGGGCGCGGAGCCCCAGCATTTT; CDR3aa: CAWSLTGGAEPQHF; abundance: many; j_gene: TRBJ1-5; v_gene: TRBV30; d_gene: TRBD1
CDR3nt: TGTGCCAGCAGACAGGGAAGTGGCTACGAGCAGTACTTC; CDR3aa: CASRQGSGYEQYF; abundance: many; j_gene: TRBJ2-7; v_gene: TRBV12-3/TRBV12-4; d_gene: -
CDR3nt: TGTGCCAGCAGTTACTTTGGTAGCGGGAGCACAGATACGCAGTATTTT; CDR3aa: CASSYFGSGSTDTQYF; abundance: -; j_gene: TRBJ2-3; v_gene: TRBV12-3/TRBV12-4; d_gene: TRBD2
CDR3nt: TGTGCCAGCAGTGAATTCGGGGCGGGGGGTCAGCCCCAGCATTTT; CDR3aa: CASSEFGAGGQPQHF; abundance: -; j_gene: TRBJ1-5; v_gene: TRBV6-1; d_gene: -
CDR3nt: TGTGCCACCGCTACAGGGGCCTGGGAGGGGGCGTACTTC; CDR3aa: CATATGAWEGAYF; abundance: many; j_gene: TRBJ2-7; v_gene: TRBV6-1; d_gene: -
CDR3nt: TGTGCCAGCAGTCTTACTAGGAGGGAGACCCAGTACTTC; CDR3aa: CASSLTRRETQYF; abundance: once; j_gene: TRBJ2-5; v_gene: TRBV12-3/TRBV12-4; d_gene: -
CDR3nt: TGCGCCAGCAGAAGACAGCCCCAGCATTTT; CDR3aa: CASRRQPQHF; abundance: many; j_gene: TRBJ1-5; v_gene: TRBV10-1; d_gene: -
CDR3nt: TGCAGTGCTAGCGCCGGGGCTAGCGGGAGAACGCCCGGGGAGCTGTTTTTT; CDR3aa: CSASAGASGRTPGELFF; abundance: many; j_gene: TRBJ2-2; v_gene: TRBV20-1; d_gene: TRBD2
CDR3nt: TGCAGTGCTGCCGGGACAGATACGCAGTATTTT; CDR3aa: CSAAGTDTQYF; abundance: many; j_gene: TRBJ2-3; v_gene: TRBV20-1; d_gene: -
CDR3nt: TGCAGTGCTAGTGGACAGCCCAGGGATGGCTACACCTTC; CDR3aa: CSASGQPRDGYTF; abundance: -; j_gene: TRBJ1-2; v_gene: TRBV20-1; d_gene: -